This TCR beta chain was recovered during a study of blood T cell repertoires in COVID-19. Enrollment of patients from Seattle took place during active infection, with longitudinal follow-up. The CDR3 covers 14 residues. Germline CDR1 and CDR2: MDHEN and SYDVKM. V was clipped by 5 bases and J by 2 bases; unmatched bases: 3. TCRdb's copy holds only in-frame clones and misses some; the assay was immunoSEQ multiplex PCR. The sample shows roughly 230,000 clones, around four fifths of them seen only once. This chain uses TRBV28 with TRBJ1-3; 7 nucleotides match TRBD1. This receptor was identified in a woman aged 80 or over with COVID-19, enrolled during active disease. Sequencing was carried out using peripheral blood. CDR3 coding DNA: TGTGCCAGCAGTGTACAGGGGCCTGGAAACACCATATATTTT. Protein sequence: CASSVQGPGNTIYF.